This is a list of T cell receptor beta chains from one sample in a study of blood T cell repertoires in COVID-19. Profiling relied on immunoSEQ multiplex PCR, and the TCRdb table lists in-frame clones only, not all of them. Of over 95,000 clones in the sample, around 83% were seen once. The sample taken for sequencing was peripheral blood. The receptors stem from a man aged 40-55 years with acute or convalescent COVID-19. Both conserved end residues are part of each CDR3. The order of the fields is V gene, D gene, J gene, CDR3 length, CDR3 protein, CDR3 DNA. The D gene is left open where the match is weak.

TRBV19	NA	TRBJ2-1	17	CASSIDRWGRGRNEQFF	TGTGCCAGTAGTATAGATCGCTGGGGCAGGGGACGCAATGAGCAGTTCTTC
TRBV30	NA	TRBJ2-2	14	CAWSVGGGLFELFF	TGTGCCTGGAGTGTAGGCGGGGGCCTCTTTGAGCTGTTTTTT
TRBV6-1	TRBD1	TRBJ1-5	15	CASSEQGATNQPQHF	TGTGCCAGCAGTGAACAGGGGGCCACCAATCAGCCCCAGCATTTT
TRBV9	NA	TRBJ2-3	16	CASSVVGAHGTDTQYF	TGTGCCAGCAGCGTAGTTGGGGCCCACGGCACAGATACGCAGTATTTT
TRBV24-1	TRBD1	TRBJ2-5	16	CATSDPGTGVAETQYF	TGTGCCACCAGTGACCCCGGGACAGGGGTCGCGGAGACCCAGTACTTC
TRBV25-1	NA	TRBJ1-2	14	CASSDLGGLYGYTF	TGTGCCAGCAGTGACCTGGGGGGGCTTTATGGCTACACCTTC
TRBV7-9	NA	TRBJ1-6	16	CASSFGTSFVGSPLHF	TGTGCCAGCAGCTTTGGGACATCCTTCGTAGGTTCACCCCTCCACTTT
TRBV23-1	NA	TRBJ2-7	16	CASSQPPFLYSYEQYF	TGCGCCAGCAGTCAACCCCCCTTCTTGTACTCCTACGAGCAGTACTTC
TRBV5-1	TRBD1	TRBJ1-5	14	CASSLGTANQPQHF	TGCGCCAGCAGCCTAGGGACAGCTAATCAGCCCCAGCATTTT
TRBV7-8	NA	TRBJ2-2	14	CASGDRLNTGELFF	TGTGCCAGCGGAGACAGATTGAACACCGGGGAGCTGTTTTTT
TRBV12-5	NA	TRBJ1-5	15	CASGLKLGGHQPQHF	TGTGCTAGTGGTCTGAAGCTCGGGGGGCATCAGCCCCAGCATTTT
TRBV5-1	TRBD1	TRBJ2-7	15	CASKSGTGDLYEQYF	TGCGCCAGCAAATCCGGGACAGGGGACCTTTACGAGCAGTACTTC
TRBV19	TRBD1	TRBJ2-5	14	CASSTTGTGETQYF	TGTGCCAGTAGTACCACCGGGACAGGAGAGACCCAGTACTTC
TRBV7-2	NA	TRBJ2-1	16	CASRNPRSNSYNEQFF	TGTGCCAGCAGGAACCCTAGAAGCAACTCCTACAATGAGCAGTTCTTC
TRBV3-1/TRBV3-2	TRBD1	TRBJ1-1	14	CASRRDRMNTEAFF	TGTGCCAGCAGAAGGGACAGAATGAACACTGAAGCTTTCTTT
TRBV6-2/TRBV6-3	NA	TRBJ2-1	13	CASSYSAGNEQFF	TGTGCCAGCAGTTACTCGGCAGGCAATGAGCAGTTCTTC
TRBV18	TRBD1	TRBJ2-6	18	CASSPRTGANSGANVLTF	TGTGCCAGCTCACCGAGGACAGGGGCCAACTCTGGGGCCAACGTCCTGACTTTC